Following are 25 T cell receptor beta chains from one sample sequenced in a study of CD8 T cells in ankylosing spondylitis. TCRdb re-derived calls from the 5' RACE reads in MiXCR, one entry per CDR3 protein. The table includes some 130,000 distinct CDR3 sequences, approximately 7.3% detected once. The source material was blood, either unsorted or a sorted T cell fraction (not recorded which). These TCRs come from a female donor with ankylosing spondylitis or in good health (not recorded which).

The rearrangement joins TRBV7-9 to TRBJ1-2; tentative D call: TRBD1 (5 bases). The CDR3 contains 15 residues. V gave up 5 bases and J gave up 6 bases, with 19 bases separating them. Germline values: CDR1 SEHNR, CDR2 FQNEAQ (reference sequence). For the CDR3, the DNA is TGTGCCAGCAGCCTGCTCCGGTCCTGGGGCGATGGCTACACCTTC. Amino acid sequence: CASSLLRSWGDGYTF.

There are many counts of this clonotype. V is TRBV27 and J is TRBJ2-3, with D perhaps given as TRBD1 or TRBD2 (6 bases each). The CDR3 is made up of 14 amino acids. V lost 10 bases and J lost 0, with 14 bases in between. Germline lookup yields CDR1 MNHEY and CDR2 SMNVEV (reference sequence). As DNA, the CDR3 is TGTGCCACCCAGAGGGGGGCGAGCACAGATACGCAGTATTTT. Encoded protein: CATQRGASTDTQYF.

This clonotype was observed a handful of times. The rearrangement links TRBV19 to TRBJ2-4, with TRBD1 identical over 8 bases. Per the germline V gene, CDR1 is LNHDA and CDR2 is SQIVND (reference sequence). CDR3 length equals 20 residues. J was trimmed by 0 bases and V by 0 bases; bases with no gene match: 13. In DNA form, the CDR3 reads TGTGCCAGTAGTATAGATGGCGCCCCTTCGGGACAGGTAGCCAAAAACATTCAGTACTTC. It encodes CASSIDGAPSGQVAKNIQYF.

In this sample, this clonotype turned up many times. The genes are TRBV7-2 and TRBJ1-6; D is possibly TRBD1 (5 bases). The CDR3 spans 14 residues. V lost 5 bases and J lost 3, with 8 bases in between. CDR1 is SGHTA, CDR2 FQGNSA, per germline. The CDR3 DNA sequence: TGTGCCAGCAGCGTCGACAGCTATAATTCACCCCTCCACTTT. It encodes CASSVDSYNSPLHF.

Only a few counts were recorded for this clonotype. The gene calls are TRBV5-1 and TRBJ1-2; D might be TRBD1 (6 bases). Looked up from germline, CDR1 is SGHRS and CDR2 is YFSETQ. V lost 0 bases and J 5 bases, leaving 17 bases between the germline ends. CDR3 length: 16 amino acids. CDR3 amino acids: CASSLEGVGGKYGYTF. CDR3 in DNA: TGCGCCAGCAGCTTGGAGGGCGTCGGGGGCAAGTATGGCTACACCTTC.

This clonotype showed up just a few times. The chain recombines TRBV3-1 with TRBJ1-1; TRBD1 might be the D (5 bases). The V end lost 4 bases, the J end lost 1 base, and 13 bases lay between the germline ends. Germline V gene lookup returns CDR1 LGHDT and CDR2 YNNKEL (reference sequence). The CDR3 is 15 residues long. CDR3 loop: CASSPWGSPNTEAFF. The CDR3 DNA reads TGTGCCAGCAGCCCCTGGGGCAGCCCGAACACTGAAGCTTTCTTT.

In its sample, this clonotype was seen many times. The chain recombines TRBV5-4 with TRBJ2-7, with D possibly being TRBD1 (6 bases). Germline assignment: CDR1 SGHNT and CDR2 YYREEE (reference sequence). Trimming took 4 bases from V and 2 from J, leaving 16 bases between them. The CDR3 is 15 residues long. CDR3 sequence reads: CASSKDGGSTYEQYF. For the CDR3, the DNA is TGTGCCAGCAGCAAGGATGGGGGCAGTACCTACGAGCAGTACTTC.

There are a few counts of this clonotype. The V and J genes are TRBV4-3 and TRBJ1-4, with D hard to call. Deletions cut 0 bases from V and 4 bases from J, with 9 bases between. Germline V lookup: CDR1 LGHNA, CDR2 YSLEER. The CDR3 has 15 amino acids. The CDR3 DNA reads as TGCGCCAGCAGCCAAGATTTCCGGAATAATGAAAAACTGTTTTTT. Amino acid sequence: CASSQDFRNNEKLFF.

This clonotype was counted many times. The chain is built from TRBV24-1 and TRBJ2-5, with D possibly matching TRBD2 (6 bases). V gave up 9 bases and J gave up 4 bases, with 11 bases separating them. Germline CDR1 reads KGHDR; CDR2 reads SFDVKD. This CDR3 spans 12 amino acids. CDR3 nucleotides: TGTGCCACCGGAGGGGATGGAGAGACCCAGTACTTC. Its protein product is CATGGDGETQYF.

This clonotype was recorded many times. The V and J genes are TRBV6-1 and TRBJ2-7; 7 bases match TRBD1. The V and J ends lost 5 bases and 0 bases, in that order; junction bases with no gene match: 10. Germline V gene lookup returns CDR1 MNHNS and CDR2 SASEGT. The CDR3 runs to 16 residues. In DNA, the CDR3 is TGTGCCAGCAGTCCAATACAGGGGTCGAGCTCCTACGAGCAGTACTTC. Amino acid sequence: CASSPIQGSSSYEQYF.

This clonotype appeared many times. The chain couples TRBV3-1 to TRBJ2-3, with D hard to call. CDR1 and CDR2 from the germline V gene are LGHDT and YNNKEL (reference sequence). Trimming removed 3 bases at V and 3 bases at J, with 7 bases between. The CDR3 spans 13 residues. The CDR3 DNA reads as TGTGCCAGCAGCCAGGCCGGAACAGATACGCAGTATTTT. It translates to CASSQAGTDTQYF.

This clonotype was observed at least ten times. The chain carries TRBV5-5 and TRBJ2-5, with TRBD1 identical over 8 bases. The J segment lost 0 bases and the V segment lost 5 bases, leaving 3 bases of the junction unmatched. CDR1 and CDR2 from the germline V gene are SGHKS and YYEKEE (reference sequence). The CDR3 is made up of 14 amino acids. The CDR3 sequence is CASRRDRYQETQYF. DNA for the CDR3: TGTGCCAGCAGAAGGGACAGGTACCAAGAGACCCAGTACTTC.

This clonotype has a count of ten or more. The chain couples TRBV2 to TRBJ1-2; D uncertain. Germline-derived CDR1 and CDR2 are SNHLY and FYNNEI. This CDR3 is built from 14 residues. With 3 bases removed from V and 3 bases from J, the gap between germline ends came to 11 bases. CDR3 loop: CASSDSQDYYGYTF. The DNA of the CDR3 is TGTGCCAGCAGTGATTCCCAGGACTACTATGGCTACACCTTC. Complete variable domain (other parts from reference TRBV2 and TRBJ1-2): EPEVTQTPSHQVTQMGQEVILRCVPISNHLYFYWYRQILGQKVEFLVSFYNNEISEKSEIFDDQFSVERPDGSNFTLKIRSTKLEDSAMYFCASSDSQDYYGYTFGSGTRLTVV.

There are many counts of this clonotype. V is TRBV29-1 and J is TRBJ1-2; D unclear. Trimming cost V 3 bases and J 0 bases, with 8 bases left between them. Germline V lookup: CDR1 SQVTM, CDR2 ANQGSEA. The CDR3 has 13 amino acids. The chain's CDR3 is CSVEAVSNYGYTF. The CDR3 DNA reads as TGCAGCGTTGAGGCCGTTTCTAACTATGGCTACACCTTC. Looking up the rest from reference TRBV29-1 and TRBJ1-2 gives the full variable domain: SAVISQKPSRDICQRGTSLTIQCQVDSQVTMMFWYRQQPGQSLTLIATANQGSEATYESGFVIDKFPISRPNLTFSTLTVSNMSPEDSSIYLCSVEAVSNYGYTFGSGTRLTVV.

This clonotype was counted ten times or more. This rearrangement joins TRBV12-3 or TRBV12-4 to TRBJ2-5; D possibly corresponds to TRBD1 (5 bases). V was cut by 3 bases and J by 5 bases, with 16 bases left in between. This CDR3 region has 15 residues. The CDR3 DNA is TGTGCCAGCAGTTTCGTCCGGCAGGGCTTGGAGACCCAGTACTTC. As protein: CASSFVRQGLETQYF.

The V call is TRBV12-3 or TRBV12-4, the J call TRBJ2-1, with D possibly matching TRBD1 (5 bases). Trimming stripped 1 base from V and 0 bases from J, with 10 bases between. The CDR3 covers 16 residues. The chain's CDR3 is CASSLGSQGSYNEQFF. CDR3 sequence (DNA): TGTGCCAGCAGTTTAGGGTCCCAGGGCTCCTACAATGAGCAGTTCTTC.

This clonotype was counted only a few times. The J gene is TRBJ1-4, the V gene TRBV18; D unresolved. Germline CDR1 reads KGHSH; CDR2 reads LQKENI. V lost 5 bases and J lost 1, with 5 bases in between. The CDR3 runs to 13 residues. CDR3 loop: CASSGRTNEKLFF. CDR3 nucleotides: TGTGCCAGCTCAGGGCGAACTAATGAAAAACTGTTTTTT.

This clonotype was recorded at least ten times. J is TRBJ1-1 and V is TRBV12-3 or TRBV12-4; 9 bases match TRBD1. The trim removed 6 bases at V and 8 bases at J, leaving 7 bases unmatched. This CDR3 is built from 13 residues. CDR3 in amino acids: CASRSTGGKEAFF. As DNA, the CDR3 is TGTGCCAGCAGATCGACAGGGGGGAAAGAAGCTTTCTTT.

This clonotype was recorded many times. The chain recombines TRBV20-1 with TRBJ1-1; D gene uncertain. The length of the CDR3 is 13 residues. V lost 2 bases and J 1 base, leaving 8 bases between the germline ends. The germline V gene encodes CDR1 DFQATT and CDR2 SNEGSKA (reference sequence). In nucleotides, the CDR3 is TGCAGTGCTAGATTCGAGAGGAACACTGAAGCTTTCTTT. Its protein is CSARFERNTEAFF.

The sample holds many counts of this clonotype. The V call is TRBV20-1, the J call TRBJ2-1; D is undetermined. V shed 4 bases and J shed 4 bases, with 14 bases lying between them. CDR1 and CDR2 (germline): DFQATT, SNEGSKA (reference sequence). The CDR3 loop spans 14 amino acids. The CDR3, as DNA: TGCAGTGCTACTTCGCCCCGGCGATACAATGAGCAGTTCTTC. Amino acid sequence: CSATSPRRYNEQFF.

This clonotype has ten or more counts. The gene calls are TRBV5-1 and TRBJ1-1; D remains unclear. Germline lookup yields CDR1 SGHRS and CDR2 YFSETQ. Trimming cost V 0 bases and J 5 bases, with 11 bases left between them. The length of the CDR3 is 14 residues. CDR3 in DNA: TGCGCCAGCAGCTTGGACACCCGGAGGACTGAAGCTTTCTTT. It translates to CASSLDTRRTEAFF. The full variable domain, completed using reference TRBV5-1 and TRBJ1-1, is KAGVTQTPRYLIKTRGQQVTLSCSPISGHRSVSWYQQTPGQGLQFLFEYFSETQRNKGNFPGRFSGRQFSNSRSEMNVSTLELGDSALYLCASSLDTRRTEAFFGQGTRLTVV.

The chain recombines TRBV7-2 with TRBJ2-1, with TRBD2 matching 12 bases. The germline V gene encodes CDR1 SGHTA and CDR2 FQGNSA. The V and J ends lost 1 base and 8 bases, in that order; junction bases with no gene match: 3. CDR3 length equals 15 residues. In DNA, the CDR3 is TGTGCCAGCAGCTTAGTACCTAGCGGGGGGGATGAGCAGTTCTTC. It codes for CASSLVPSGGDEQFF.

This rearrangement joins TRBV4-1 to TRBJ1-3; 7 bases fit TRBD1. Germline trimming cut 3 bases from V and 2 bases from J; bases unmatched to any gene: 13. The CDR3 has 18 amino acids. The germline V gene encodes CDR1 MGHRA and CDR2 YSYEKL. CDR3 amino acids: CASSQKTKGQTPGNTIYF. The CDR3 DNA sequence: TGCGCCAGCAGCCAGAAAACAAAGGGACAGACTCCTGGAAACACCATATATTTT.

At least ten counts were recorded for this clonotype. In DNA, the CDR3 is TGCGCCAGCAGCTCGGCGGGGGCCCGACATACGCAGTATTTT. Protein: CASSSAGARHTQYF. The gene calls are TRBV5-1 and TRBJ2-3; TRBD2 is a possible D gene (7 bases). Germline lookup yields CDR1 SGHRS and CDR2 YFSETQ. Trimming cost V 3 bases and J 7 bases, with 15 bases left between them. This CDR3 is built from 14 residues.

This clonotype has ten or more counts. The chain uses TRBV3-1 and TRBJ1-1; 9 nucleotides line up with TRBD1. The germline gives CDR1 LGHDT, CDR2 YNNKEL (reference sequence). This CDR3 region has 14 residues. V shed 2 bases, J shed 8 bases, and the junction held 6 bases outside the gene matches. CDR3 bases: TGTGCCAGCAGCCAATTACAGGGGGCTATGGAAGCTTTCTTT. Protein sequence: CASSQLQGAMEAFF.